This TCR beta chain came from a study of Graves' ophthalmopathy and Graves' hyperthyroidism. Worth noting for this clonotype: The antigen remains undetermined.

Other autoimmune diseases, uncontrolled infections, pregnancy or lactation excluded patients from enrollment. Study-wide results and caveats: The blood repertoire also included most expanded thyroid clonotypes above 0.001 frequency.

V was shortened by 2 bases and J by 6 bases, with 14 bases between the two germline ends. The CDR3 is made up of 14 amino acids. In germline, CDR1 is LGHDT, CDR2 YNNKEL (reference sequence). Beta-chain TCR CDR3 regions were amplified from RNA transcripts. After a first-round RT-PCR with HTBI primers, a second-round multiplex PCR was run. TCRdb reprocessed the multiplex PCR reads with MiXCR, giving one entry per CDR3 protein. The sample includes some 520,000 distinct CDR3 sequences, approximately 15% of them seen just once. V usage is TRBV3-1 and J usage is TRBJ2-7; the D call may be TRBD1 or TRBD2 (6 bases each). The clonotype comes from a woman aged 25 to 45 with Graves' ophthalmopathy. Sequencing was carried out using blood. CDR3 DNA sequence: TGTGCCAGCAGCCAATCGGCCGGGGGCGCCGAGCAGTACTTC. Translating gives CASSQSAGGAEQYF.